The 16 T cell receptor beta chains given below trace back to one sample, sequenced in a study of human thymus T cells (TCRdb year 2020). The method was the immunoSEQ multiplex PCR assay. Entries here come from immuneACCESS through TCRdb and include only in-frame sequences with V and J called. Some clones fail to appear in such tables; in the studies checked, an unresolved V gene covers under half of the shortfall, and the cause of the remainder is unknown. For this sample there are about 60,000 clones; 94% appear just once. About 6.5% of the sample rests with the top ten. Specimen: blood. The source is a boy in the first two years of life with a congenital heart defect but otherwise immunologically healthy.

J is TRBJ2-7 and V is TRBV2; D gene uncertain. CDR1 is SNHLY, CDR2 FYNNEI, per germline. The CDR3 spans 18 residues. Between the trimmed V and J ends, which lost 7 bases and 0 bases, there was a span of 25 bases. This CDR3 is CASNRRPRTDTSSYEQYF. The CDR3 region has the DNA TGTGCCAGCAATCGGAGACCCCGAACCGACACGAGCTCCTACGAGCAGTACTTC.

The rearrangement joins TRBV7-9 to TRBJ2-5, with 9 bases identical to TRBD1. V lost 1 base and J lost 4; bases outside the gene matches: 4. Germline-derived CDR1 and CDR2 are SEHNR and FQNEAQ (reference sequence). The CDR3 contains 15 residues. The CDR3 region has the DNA TGTGCCAGCAGCTTAGGACAGGGGGGAAGAGAGACCCAGTACTTC. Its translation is CASSLGQGGRETQYF.

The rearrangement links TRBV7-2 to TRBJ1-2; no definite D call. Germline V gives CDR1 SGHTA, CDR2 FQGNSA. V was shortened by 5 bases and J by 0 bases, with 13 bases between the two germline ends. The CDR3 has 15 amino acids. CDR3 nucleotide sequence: TGTGCCAGCAGCGTGCCTGGACGGTCTAACTATGGCTACACCTTC. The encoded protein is CASSVPGRSNYGYTF.

The CDR3 coding sequence is TGTGCCAGCAGTGAAGCGTTATGGGTCTACGAGCAGTACTTC. Residues: CASSEALWVYEQYF. J is TRBJ2-7 and V is TRBV6-1; D not resolved. The germline gives CDR1 MNHNS, CDR2 SASEGT. Trimming took off 0 bases at V and 3 bases at J, with 9 bases between the two ends. The CDR3 loop spans 14 amino acids.

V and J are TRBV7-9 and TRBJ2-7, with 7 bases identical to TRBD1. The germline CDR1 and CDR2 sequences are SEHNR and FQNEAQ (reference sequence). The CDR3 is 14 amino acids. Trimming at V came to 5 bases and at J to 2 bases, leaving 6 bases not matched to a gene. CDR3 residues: CASSPGQVPYEQYF. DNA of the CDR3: TGTGCCAGCAGCCCCGGACAGGTACCCTACGAGCAGTACTTC.

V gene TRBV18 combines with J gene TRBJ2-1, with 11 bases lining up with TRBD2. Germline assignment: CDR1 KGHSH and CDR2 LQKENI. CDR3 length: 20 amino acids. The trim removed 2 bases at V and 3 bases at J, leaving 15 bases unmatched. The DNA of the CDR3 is TGTGCCAGCTCACCAGACCCGGGACTAGCGGCCCGGAGGGGCTACAATGAGCAGTTCTTC. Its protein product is CASSPDPGLAARRGYNEQFF.

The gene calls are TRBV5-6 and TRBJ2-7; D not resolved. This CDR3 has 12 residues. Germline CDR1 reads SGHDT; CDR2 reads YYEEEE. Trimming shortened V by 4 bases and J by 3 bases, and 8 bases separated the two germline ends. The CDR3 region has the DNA TGTGCCAGCAGCGCTATTGACTACGAGCAGTACTTC. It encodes CASSAIDYEQYF.

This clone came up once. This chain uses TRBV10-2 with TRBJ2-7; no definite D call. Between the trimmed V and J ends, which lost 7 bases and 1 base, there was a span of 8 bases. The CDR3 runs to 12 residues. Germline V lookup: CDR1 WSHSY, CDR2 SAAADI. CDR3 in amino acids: CASTVGSYEQYF. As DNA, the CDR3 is TGCGCCAGCACAGTAGGGTCCTACGAGCAGTACTTC.

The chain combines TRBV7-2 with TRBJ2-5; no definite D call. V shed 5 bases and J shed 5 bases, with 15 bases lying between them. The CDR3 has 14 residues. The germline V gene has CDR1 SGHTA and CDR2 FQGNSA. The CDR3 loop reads CASSVNLGRETQYF. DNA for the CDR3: TGTGCCAGCAGCGTGAACCTAGGCCGGGAGACCCAGTACTTC.

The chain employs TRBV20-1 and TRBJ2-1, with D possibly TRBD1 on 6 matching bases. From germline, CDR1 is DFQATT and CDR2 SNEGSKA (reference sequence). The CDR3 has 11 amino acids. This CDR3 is CITGFYNEQFF. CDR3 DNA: TGCATTACAGGGTTCTACAATGAGCAGTTCTTC.

The CDR3 is CASSKLTGDYGYTF. In DNA form, the CDR3 reads TGTGCCAGTAGTAAGTTAACAGGGGACTATGGCTACACCTTC. The chain joins TRBV19 to TRBJ1-2, with 7 bases aligning to TRBD1. CDR3 size: 14 residues. The V gene end was trimmed by 4 bases and the J gene end by 3 bases; junction bases not matched to a gene: 5. CDR1 LNHDA and CDR2 SQIVND come from the germline V gene (reference sequence).

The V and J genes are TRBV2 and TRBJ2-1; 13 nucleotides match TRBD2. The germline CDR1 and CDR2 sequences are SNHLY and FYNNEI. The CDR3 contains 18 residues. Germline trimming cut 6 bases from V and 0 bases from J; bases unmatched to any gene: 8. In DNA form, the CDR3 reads TGTGCCAGCAGCACCGGGACTAGCGGGGACTTCTCCTACAATGAGCAGTTCTTC. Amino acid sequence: CASSTGTSGDFSYNEQFF.

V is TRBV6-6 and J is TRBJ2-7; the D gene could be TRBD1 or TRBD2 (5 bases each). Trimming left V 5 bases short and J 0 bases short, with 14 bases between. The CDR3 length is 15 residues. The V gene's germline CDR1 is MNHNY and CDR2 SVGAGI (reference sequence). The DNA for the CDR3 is TGTGCCAGCAGTCGATCGGGACCGAGCTCCTACGAGCAGTACTTC. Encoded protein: CASSRSGPSSYEQYF.

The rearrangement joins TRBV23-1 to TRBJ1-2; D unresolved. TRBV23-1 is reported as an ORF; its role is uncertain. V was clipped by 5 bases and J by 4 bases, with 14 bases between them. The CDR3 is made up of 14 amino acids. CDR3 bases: TGCGCCAGCAGTGTCCTTCGGTCCTTCTATGGCTACACCTTC. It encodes CASSVLRSFYGYTF.

The CDR3 sequence: CASSPPGTGYREQYF. CDR3 coding DNA: TGTGCCAGCAGCCCCCCAGGGACAGGGTACAGAGAGCAGTACTTC. V usage is TRBV5-4 and J usage is TRBJ2-7, with 9 bases that match TRBD1. The CDR3 runs to 15 residues. The J segment lost 7 bases and the V segment lost 4 bases, leaving 12 bases of the junction unmatched. The germline V gene has CDR1 SGHNT and CDR2 YYREEE (reference sequence).

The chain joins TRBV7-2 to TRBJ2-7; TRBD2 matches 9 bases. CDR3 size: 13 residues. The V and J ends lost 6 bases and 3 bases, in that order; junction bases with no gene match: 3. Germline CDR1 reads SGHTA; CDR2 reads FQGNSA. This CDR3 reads CASRTSGYYEQYF. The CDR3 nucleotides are TGTGCCAGCAGAACTAGCGGGTACTACGAGCAGTACTTC. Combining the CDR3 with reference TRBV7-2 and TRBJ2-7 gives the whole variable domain GAGVSQSPSNKVTEKGKDVELRCDPISGHTALYWYRQSLGQGLEFLIYFQGNSAPDKSGLPSDRFSAERTGGSVSTLTIQRTQQEDSAVYLCASRTSGYYEQYFGPGTRLTVT.